The 28 T cell receptor beta chains below come from one sample, sequenced in a study of PD-1 blockade in mismatch repair-deficient tumors. Method: immunoSEQ multiplex PCR; TCRdb's copy keeps in-frame clones and lacks some. The profile covers 9,000 to 10,000 clones, with more than 80% appearing a single time and 0.85% to 1% taken by the ten largest. The material was PBMCs, obtained almost 47 weeks after starting pembrolizumab. The origin of the receptors is an adult with mismatch repair-deficient cancer.

This chain connects TRBV19 to TRBJ1-1; 11 bases match TRBD1. V trimming: 4 bases; J trimming: 3 bases; junction bases outside the gene matches: 7. The CDR3 sequence is 16 residues long. From germline, CDR1 is LNHDA and CDR2 SQIVND (reference sequence). The CDR3 DNA reads TGTGCCAGTAGTACGAGGACAGGGGGCGCCCACACTGAAGCTTTCTTT. As protein: CASSTRTGGAHTEAFF.

This clone was recorded once. The V and J genes are TRBV6-5 and TRBJ1-6, with 7 bases identical to TRBD1. The CDR3 has 16 residues. Per the germline V gene, CDR1 is MNHEY and CDR2 is SVGAGI. V was clipped by 0 bases and J by 9 bases; unmatched bases: 8. CDR3 DNA: TGTGCCAGCAGTTACTCGTACAGGGGCGATAGTTCACCCCTCCACTTT. It specifies CASSYSYRGDSSPLHF.

The chain carries TRBV4-1 and TRBJ2-1, with 12 bases fitting TRBD2. The CDR3 spans 18 residues. The V gene's germline CDR1 is MGHRA and CDR2 YSYEKL. V was clipped by 4 bases and J by 2 bases; unmatched bases: 9. CDR3 protein: CASSRGLAGIRTYNEQFF. As DNA, the CDR3 is TGCGCCAGCAGCCGTGGACTAGCGGGAATTAGGACCTACAATGAGCAGTTCTTC.

J is TRBJ2-5 and V is TRBV29-1, with 10 bases identical to TRBD2. There are 14 residues in the CDR3. Unmatched junction bases numbered 5, after V lost 2 bases and J lost 5 bases. Germline V gene data show CDR1 as SQVTM and CDR2 as ANQGSEA. DNA for the CDR3: TGCAGCGTTGAACAGAGCGGGAGGGGGGAGACCCAGTACTTC. As protein: CSVEQSGRGETQYF.

V gene TRBV7-9 combines with J gene TRBJ1-1, with a weak D call TRBD1 (6 bases). Germline lookup yields CDR1 SEHNR and CDR2 FQNEAQ (reference sequence). Trimming removed 5 bases from V and 4 bases from J, with 11 bases in between. CDR3 length equals 13 residues. The CDR3 DNA reads TGTGCCAGCAGCCCGACAGGTTTCACTGAAGCTTTCTTT. It codes for CASSPTGFTEAFF.

This clone was observed a handful of times. The rearrangement links TRBV4-1 to TRBJ2-7, with TRBD2 matching 7 bases. Germline V gene lookup returns CDR1 MGHRA and CDR2 YSYEKL. J lost 0 bases, V lost 1 base, and 3 bases had no gene match. The CDR3 covers 15 residues. The DNA for the CDR3 is TGCGCCAGCAGCCAAGGTAGCGGGCTCTCCTACGAGCAGTACTTC. It translates to CASSQGSGLSYEQYF.

The V and J genes are TRBV5-1 and TRBJ2-7, with 13 positions matching TRBD2. CDR1 is SGHRS and CDR2 is YFSETQ in the germline V gene. After removal of 4 bases from V and 1 base from J, the junction contained 5 bases not matched to a gene. This CDR3 is built from 16 residues. CDR3 amino acids: CASSTGLAGVSYEQYF. The CDR3 bases are TGCGCCAGCAGCACCGGACTAGCGGGGGTTTCCTACGAGCAGTACTTC.

J is TRBJ2-3 and V is TRBV7-9, with a possible D match to TRBD2 (6 bases). There are 14 residues in the CDR3. V lost 1 base, J lost 4 bases, and 9 bases lay in between. Looked up from germline, CDR1 is SEHNR and CDR2 is FQNEAQ (reference sequence). CDR3 nucleotides: TGTGCCAGCAGCTTAGGGGAGCGGGCAGATACGCAGTATTTT. This encodes CASSLGERADTQYF.

This clone appeared a single time. The chain's CDR3 is CASSSPETGDTGELFF. The CDR3 DNA is TGCGCCAGCAGCTCACCCGAGACAGGGGATACCGGGGAGCTGTTTTTT. This chain joins TRBV5-1 and TRBJ2-2, with 8 bases identical to TRBD1. This CDR3 has 16 residues. Germline CDR1 and CDR2: SGHRS and YFSETQ. V lost 3 bases and J lost 5; bases outside the gene matches: 9.

V usage is TRBV5-1 and J usage is TRBJ2-5; D perhaps matches TRBD2 (7 bases). TRBJ2-7 matches the DNA end more closely, so the J call is doubtful. The CDR3 spans 16 residues. From germline, CDR1 is SGHRS and CDR2 YFSETQ. Written as DNA, the CDR3 is TGCGCCAGCAGCGCCCCCGGGGGGCCGAGCTCCTACGAGCAGTACTTC. It codes for CASSAPGGPSSYEQYF.

The rearrangement links TRBV7-8 to TRBJ2-7, with 7 bases matching TRBD2. CDR3 length equals 15 residues. The ends lost 5 bases at V and 4 bases at J; junction bases unmatched: 11. Per the germline V gene, CDR1 is SGHVS and CDR2 is FQNEAQ. Here the CDR3 reads CASSGFPGGAYEQYF. In nucleotides, the CDR3 is TGTGCCAGCAGCGGGTTTCCGGGGGGAGCTTACGAGCAGTACTTC.

This chain uses TRBV5-1 with TRBJ2-1; 9 bases line up with TRBD2. The CDR3 covers 15 residues. The V and J ends lost 0 bases and 6 bases, in that order; junction bases with no gene match: 4. Germline V gives CDR1 SGHRS, CDR2 YFSETQ. In nucleotides, the CDR3 is TGCGCCAGCAGCTTGGGGGCGGGAGGGCGCAATGAGCAGTTCTTC. This gives the protein CASSLGAGGRNEQFF.

The chain is built from TRBV7-2 and TRBJ2-1, with a tentative D call TRBD2 (6 bases). Trimming pared 7 bases from V and 5 bases from J, leaving 15 bases between. The CDR3 contains 14 residues. Germline loops: CDR1 SGHTA, CDR2 FQGNSA. The CDR3 spells CASTGDPSNNEQFF. Written as DNA, the CDR3 is TGTGCCAGCACGGGGGACCCATCCAACAATGAGCAGTTCTTC.

This chain joins TRBV27 and TRBJ1-2; D unresolved. This CDR3 has 14 residues. Looked up from germline, CDR1 is MNHEY and CDR2 is SMNVEV (reference sequence). Trimming left V 0 bases short and J 8 bases short, with 13 bases between. This CDR3 reads CASSLSMSEAGYTF. CDR3 coding DNA: TGTGCCAGCAGTTTATCGATGAGCGAAGCGGGCTACACCTTC.

J is TRBJ2-1 and V is TRBV27, with D hard to call. This CDR3 spans 14 amino acids. V gave up 2 bases and J gave up 4 bases, with 9 bases separating them. CDR1 and CDR2 from the germline V gene are MNHEY and SMNVEV (reference sequence). The chain's CDR3 is CASSLVGQYNEQFF. The DNA of the CDR3 is TGTGCCAGCAGTTTAGTGGGCCAATACAATGAGCAGTTCTTC.

J is TRBJ2-2 and V is TRBV27; TRBD1 might be the D (5 bases). The V and J ends lost 6 bases and 6 bases respectively, with 17 bases between them. Germline-derived CDR1 and CDR2 are MNHEY and SMNVEV (reference sequence). The CDR3 spans 15 residues. Here the CDR3 reads CASRVQGRYAGELFF. The CDR3 nucleotides are TGTGCCAGCAGAGTCCAGGGTCGCTACGCCGGGGAGCTGTTTTTT.

V and J are TRBV6-1 and TRBJ1-3, with TRBD1 matching over 8 bases. CDR3 size: 14 residues. Trimming removed 6 bases from V and 4 bases from J; junction bases left unmatched: 5. Germline lookup yields CDR1 MNHNS and CDR2 SASEGT. CDR3 in DNA: TGTGCCAGCAGAGACAGGGGATGGGGAAACACCATATATTTT. Its translation is CASRDRGWGNTIYF.

The chain is built from TRBV7-2 and TRBJ1-2, with TRBD1 as a possible D gene (5 bases). This CDR3 is 14 amino acids long. Trimming took 5 bases from V and 6 from J, leaving 16 bases between them. Germline V gene sequence: CDR1 SGHTA, CDR2 FQGNSA. Here the CDR3 DNA reads TGTGCCAGCAGCCCCCGTGGGGGGACCCATGGCTACACCTTC. It translates to CASSPRGGTHGYTF.

The chain combines TRBV19 with TRBJ2-1; 9 positions match TRBD2. Germline assignment: CDR1 LNHDA and CDR2 SQIVND (reference sequence). The CDR3 contains 13 residues. Unmatched junction bases numbered 4, after V lost 3 bases and J lost 10 bases. The CDR3 loop is CASSIIAGVEQFF. CDR3 DNA: TGTGCCAGTAGTATCATAGCGGGAGTCGAGCAGTTCTTC.

The chain has TRBV28 and TRBJ2-1, with 15 bases matching TRBD2. The germline V gene encodes CDR1 MDHEN and CDR2 SYDVKM. This CDR3 comprises 15 residues. The ends lost 10 bases at V and 12 bases at J; junction bases unmatched: 13. The CDR3: CATGSGLAGGIGQFF. The CDR3 DNA sequence: TGTGCCACTGGATCGGGACTAGCGGGAGGCATAGGGCAGTTCTTC.

The J gene is TRBJ2-1, the V gene TRBV5-1; possibly TRBD2 for D (6 bases). Trimming took off 0 bases at V and 9 bases at J, with 16 bases between the two ends. The CDR3 sequence is 15 residues long. Looked up from germline, CDR1 is SGHRS and CDR2 is YFSETQ. The CDR3 loop is CASSLEAGIGSEQFF. The DNA for the CDR3 is TGCGCCAGCAGCTTGGAGGCGGGAATCGGGTCTGAGCAGTTCTTC. Using reference TRBV5-1 and TRBJ2-1 for the parts outside the CDR3, the full variable domain is KAGVTQTPRYLIKTRGQQVTLSCSPISGHRSVSWYQQTPGQGLQFLFEYFSETQRNKGNFPGRFSGRQFSNSRSEMNVSTLELGDSALYLCASSLEAGIGSEQFFGPGTRLTVL.

The CDR3 region has the DNA TGTGCCAGCAGCGTAATGGGACTGATGGCCTATGGCTACACCTTC. Its translation is CASSVMGLMAYGYTF. The V call is TRBV9, the J call TRBJ1-2, with TRBD1 as a possible D gene (5 bases). Trimming took off 1 base at V and 4 bases at J, with 14 bases between the two ends. CDR3 length: 15 residues. The V gene's germline CDR1 is SGDLS and CDR2 YYNGEE. The whole variable domain, remainder taken from reference TRBV9 and TRBJ1-2, is DSGVTQTPKHLITATGQRVTLRCSPRSGDLSVYWYQQSLDQGLQFLIQYYNGEERAKGNILERFSAQQFPDLHSELNLSSLELGDSALYFCASSVMGLMAYGYTFGSGTRLTVV.

This clone was recorded a few times. V is TRBV29-1 and J is TRBJ2-7; 8 bases are a match to TRBD1. V shed 7 bases and J 0 bases; nucleotides not matched to a gene: 8. Germline-derived CDR1 and CDR2 are SQVTM and ANQGSEA. There are 14 residues in the CDR3. The CDR3 loop is CSARRQGPSYEQYF. CDR3 coding DNA: TGCAGCGCAAGGCGACAGGGGCCCTCCTACGAGCAGTACTTC.

The V call is TRBV19, the J call TRBJ1-1; 7 bases agree with TRBD1. Germline CDR1 reads LNHDA; CDR2 reads SQIVND (reference sequence). The CDR3 totals 14 residues. The V segment lost 6 bases and the J segment 0 bases; nucleotides outside the gene matches: 4. CDR3 sequence (DNA): TGTGCCAGTAGCGACAGGGCCATGAACACTGAAGCTTTCTTT. It specifies CASSDRAMNTEAFF.

This clone was detected a few times. CDR3 amino acids: CASRTGQGAYEQYF. In DNA form, the CDR3 reads TGTGCCAGCCGTACGGGACAGGGGGCCTACGAGCAGTACTTC. The chain recombines TRBV2 with TRBJ2-7, with TRBD1 matching over 11 bases. V trimming: 8 bases; J trimming: 2 bases; junction bases outside the gene matches: 5. The CDR3 sequence is 14 residues long. In germline, CDR1 is SNHLY, CDR2 FYNNEI.

V gene TRBV5-1 combines with J gene TRBJ2-1, with 9 bases aligning to TRBD1. The germline gives CDR1 SGHRS, CDR2 YFSETQ. The CDR3 length is 10 residues. The V and J ends lost 6 bases and 16 bases, in that order; junction bases with no gene match: 5. The CDR3 DNA is TGCGCCAGCAACCCGGGACAGGGATTCTTC. It yields the protein CASNPGQGFF.

The chain recombines TRBV29-1 with TRBJ1-3; D is possibly TRBD1 (5 bases). V shed 4 bases and J shed 8 bases, with 18 bases lying between them. This CDR3 is 14 amino acids long. Germline V gene sequence: CDR1 SQVTM, CDR2 ANQGSEA. The DNA of the CDR3 is TGCAGCGTTGTGGGGGACCAGGGAGGGGACACCATATATTTT. Translating it yields CSVVGDQGGDTIYF.

The chain employs TRBV7-9 and TRBJ2-7, with unresolved D. V lost 3 bases to trimming and J lost 3 bases, with 18 bases between them. CDR1 and CDR2 from the germline V gene are SEHNR and FQNEAQ (reference sequence). The length of the CDR3 is 16 residues. CDR3 amino acids: CASSLITGLHRYEQYF. Here the CDR3 DNA reads TGTGCCAGCAGCTTGATAACGGGTCTCCACCGCTACGAGCAGTACTTC.